This entry lists 2 T cell receptor beta chains sequenced from one sample in a study of shared clonotypes between healthy human individuals. Naive CD8 cells were CD45RO-negative, positively selected for CCR7, excluding terminally differentiated effector memory CD45RA+ cells. This table comes from immunoSEQ multiplex PCR, and its TCRdb copy is limited to in-frame clones, with some not included. The table records around 600,000 clones, about 98% of them present only once. The sequenced material came from naive CD8+ T cells sorted from blood. The source is a young man in good health.

The chain combines TRBV7-2 with TRBJ1-5; D is uncertain. This CDR3 contains 14 residues. Germline V gene sequence: CDR1 SGHTA, CDR2 FQGNSA. Trimming took 1 base from V and 4 from J, leaving 8 bases between them. CDR3 DNA: TGTGCCAGCAGCTTAGTACCCTCAAATCAGCCCCAGCATTTT. The encoded protein is CASSLVPSNQPQHF.

The V and J genes are TRBV7-9 and TRBJ1-4; 7 bases line up with TRBD1. After removal of 5 bases from V and 5 bases from J, the junction contained 8 bases not matched to a gene. Germline lookup yields CDR1 SEHNR and CDR2 FQNEAQ (reference sequence). The CDR3 is 15 amino acids. The CDR3 bases are TGTGCCAGCAGCACCCCCGGGACAGACAATGAAAAACTGTTTTTT. It is translated as CASSTPGTDNEKLFF.